Listed here are 22 T cell receptor beta chains from one sample, sequenced in a study of cytomegalovirus exposure and HLA in healthy donors. Primers for the PCR totalled 60 Vbeta and 13 Jbeta. Using immunoSEQ multiplex PCR, the repertoire was profiled, and TCRdb retains in-frame clones only, with some absent. This table holds around 180,000 clones, 80% to 85% found once. Sequencing was done on a sample of PBMCs. These TCRs come from a boy younger than 18 in good health and CMV-seronegative.

The V gene is TRBV5-4, the J gene TRBJ2-2; TRBD2 aligns across 9 bases. CDR1 and CDR2 from the germline V gene are SGHNT and YYREEE (reference sequence). The CDR3 length is 15 residues. Trimming removed 1 base from V and 5 bases from J; junction bases left unmatched: 3. The CDR3 nucleotides are TGTGCCAGCAGCTTGAGCGGGGGGCCGACCGGGGAGCTGTTTTTT. This encodes CASSLSGGPTGELFF.

The chain joins TRBV2 to TRBJ1-5; 8 bases are a match to TRBD1. The V and J ends lost 7 bases and 0 bases, in that order; junction bases with no gene match: 11. This CDR3 is built from 17 residues. Per the germline V gene, CDR1 is SNHLY and CDR2 is FYNNEI. CDR3 DNA sequence: TGTGCCAGCAATGGACAGGGAAGCCCTTATAGCAATCAGCCCCAGCATTTT. Translated: CASNGQGSPYSNQPQHF.

The sample holds one count of this clone. The chain combines TRBV28 with TRBJ1-5; no clear D. CDR1 and CDR2 from the germline V gene are MDHEN and SYDVKM. The V gene lost 5 bases and the J gene lost 0 bases, with 14 bases spanning the gap. This CDR3 region has 16 residues. The CDR3 nucleotides read TGTGCCAGCAGTCACGCGAGAAAGTATAGCAATCAGCCCCAGCATTTT. Translated, it gives CASSHARKYSNQPQHF. Full variable domain (missing parts from reference TRBV28 and TRBJ1-5): DVKVTQSSRYLVKRTGEKVFLECVQDMDHENMFWYRQDPGLGLRLIYFSYDVKMKEKGDIPEGYSVSREKKERFSLILESASTNQTSMYLCASSHARKYSNQPQHFGDGTRLSIL.

This chain joins TRBV7-3 and TRBJ1-3; D is undetermined. Germline values: CDR1 SGHTA, CDR2 FQGTGA. Trimming removed 8 bases at V and 2 bases at J, with 16 bases between. The CDR3 covers 15 residues. The CDR3 region is CASAYSGGPGNTIYF. CDR3 nucleotide sequence: TGTGCCAGCGCCTACTCGGGAGGCCCTGGAAACACCATATATTTT.

V gene TRBV7-9 combines with J gene TRBJ2-7, with unresolved D. Germline CDR1 is SEHNR and CDR2 is FQNEAQ (reference sequence). This CDR3 is built from 14 residues. The ends were cut back, 3 bases at V and 3 bases at J, with 12 bases in the middle. The CDR3 loop reads CASSFAQTFYEQYF. CDR3 nucleotides: TGTGCCAGCAGCTTCGCACAGACCTTCTACGAGCAGTACTTC.

V usage is TRBV2 and J usage is TRBJ1-2, with D perhaps matching TRBD1 (6 bases). Looked up from germline, CDR1 is SNHLY and CDR2 is FYNNEI. This CDR3 contains 13 residues. Trimming took 8 bases from V and 4 from J, leaving 14 bases between them. CDR3 loop: CASPGQFIYGYTF. The CDR3, as DNA: TGTGCCAGCCCCGGACAGTTTATCTATGGCTACACCTTC.

The rearrangement links TRBV7-3 to TRBJ2-3, with D possibly matching TRBD1 (6 bases). CDR1 and CDR2 (germline): SGHTA, FQGTGA. The V gene lost 5 bases and the J gene lost 5 bases, with 11 bases spanning the gap. The CDR3 has 13 residues. CDR3 loop: CASSPRGRDTQYF. CDR3 DNA sequence: TGTGCCAGCAGCCCTAGGGGGAGAGATACGCAGTATTTT.

This clone was counted between two and nine times. V usage is TRBV6-5 and J usage is TRBJ2-7; D is uncertain. V was shortened by 4 bases and J by 2 bases, with 9 bases between the two germline ends. CDR3 size: 13 residues. Germline CDR1 is MNHEY and CDR2 is SVGAGI. DNA of the CDR3: TGTGCCAGCAGTTTGTATCCCGCCTACGAGCAGTACTTC. It encodes CASSLYPAYEQYF.

V and J are TRBV11-2 and TRBJ1-2; 8 positions match TRBD1. Trimming took 0 bases from V and 4 from J; bases not matched to a gene: 1. CDR3 length: 14 amino acids. Per germline, CDR1 SGHAT and CDR2 FQNNGV. The CDR3 coding sequence is TGTGCCAGCAGCTTAGACAGGGGGCCCTATGGCTACACCTTC. As protein: CASSLDRGPYGYTF.

This clone was counted once. The chain links TRBV15 to TRBJ2-3; D possibly corresponds to TRBD2 (8 bases). V was shortened by 2 bases and J by 2 bases, with 14 bases between the two germline ends. Germline values: CDR1 LNHNV, CDR2 YYDKDF (reference sequence). This CDR3 is 16 amino acids long. CDR3 residues: CATSRPGGGLTDTQYF. DNA of the CDR3: TGTGCCACCAGCAGACCGGGAGGGGGCCTCACAGATACGCAGTATTTT.

The chain carries TRBV5-4 and TRBJ2-7; 10 bases are a match to TRBD2. The germline V gene encodes CDR1 SGHNT and CDR2 YYREEE (reference sequence). V lost 6 bases, J lost 2 bases, and 8 bases stayed unmatched. The CDR3 is 15 residues long. The CDR3 coding sequence is TGTGCCAGCAACCAAGCGGGAGGGTCACCCTACGAGCAGTACTTC. As protein: CASNQAGGSPYEQYF.

The chain couples TRBV14 to TRBJ1-5; 7 nucleotides line up with TRBD1. The CDR3 extends over 17 amino acids. Trimming removed 5 bases from V and 0 bases from J; junction bases left unmatched: 10. CDR1 and CDR2 (germline): SGHDN, FVKESK. DNA of the CDR3: TGTGCCAGCAGCGCCCGGACAGGTCGATATAGCAATCAGCCCCAGCATTTT. The encoded protein is CASSARTGRYSNQPQHF.

V usage is TRBV28 and J usage is TRBJ2-3; TRBD1 agrees at 7 bases. J gave up 2 bases and V 7 bases, and 9 bases lay outside the gene matches. The CDR3 covers 15 residues. Germline V gene data show CDR1 as MDHEN and CDR2 as SYDVKM. The CDR3 loop is CASNPTGSHTDTQYF. The CDR3, as DNA: TGTGCCAGCAACCCGACAGGGTCCCACACAGATACGCAGTATTTT.

The chain combines TRBV19 with TRBJ2-2, with D uncertain. V was shortened by 7 bases and J by 5 bases, with 11 bases between the two germline ends. The CDR3 loop spans 13 amino acids. Germline values: CDR1 LNHDA, CDR2 SQIVND (reference sequence). The DNA for the CDR3 is TGTGCCAGTATGACCCTGAGGACCGGGGAGCTGTTTTTT. It encodes CASMTLRTGELFF.

The V and J genes are TRBV9 and TRBJ2-1; 10 nucleotides agree with TRBD2. CDR3 length equals 16 residues. Germline CDR1 is SGDLS and CDR2 is YYNGEE. V lost 0 bases and J lost 7; bases outside the gene matches: 7. CDR3 region: CASSVVGTSVLNEQFF. The CDR3 coding sequence is TGTGCCAGCAGCGTAGTGGGGACTAGCGTCTTGAATGAGCAGTTCTTC.

J is TRBJ2-7 and V is TRBV7-8; 7 positions agree with TRBD1. The germline CDR1 and CDR2 sequences are SGHVS and FQNEAQ. CDR3 length: 15 amino acids. J was trimmed by 1 base and V by 5 bases; bases with no gene match: 8. CDR3 protein: CASSPRTGLSYEQYF. DNA for the CDR3: TGTGCCAGCAGCCCTCGGACAGGTCTTTCCTACGAGCAGTACTTC.

The chain recombines TRBV6-1 with TRBJ2-3; D is unclear. The CDR3 length is 14 residues. The ends were cut back, 7 bases at V and 2 bases at J, with 13 bases in the middle. Germline V gives CDR1 MNHNS, CDR2 SASEGT. In nucleotides, the CDR3 is TGTGCCAGCATTAGATCCTGGTCCACAGATACGCAGTATTTT. This gives the protein CASIRSWSTDTQYF.

This sequence joins TRBV7-2 and TRBJ2-5; D unresolved. Between the trimmed V and J ends, which lost 5 bases and 1 base, there was a span of 11 bases. Germline V gene sequence: CDR1 SGHTA, CDR2 FQGNSA. The CDR3 consists of 14 residues. The CDR3 region has the DNA TGTGCCAGCAGCCCCCCCGGCGGCCAAGAGACCCAGTACTTC. It encodes CASSPPGGQETQYF. Filled out from reference TRBV7-2 and TRBJ2-5, the complete variable domain reads GAGVSQSPSNKVTEKGKDVELRCDPISGHTALYWYRQSLGQGLEFLIYFQGNSAPDKSGLPSDRFSAERTGGSVSTLTIQRTQQEDSAVYLCASSPPGGQETQYFGPGTRLLVL.

The chain carries TRBV9 and TRBJ2-1, with D maybe TRBD2 (6 bases). Per the germline V gene, CDR1 is SGDLS and CDR2 is YYNGEE. The germline V and J ends were trimmed by 3 bases and 7 bases, with 17 bases remaining between them. The CDR3 consists of 15 residues. The CDR3 coding sequence is TGTGCCAGCAGCGGAACGGCGGGATCAGGGAATGAGCAGTTCTTC. This translates into CASSGTAGSGNEQFF.

The V call is TRBV6-7, the J call TRBJ1-4, with D unclear. TRBV6-7 has ORF status, its function being uncertain. Trimming left V 6 bases short and J 7 bases short, with 21 bases between. The CDR3 is made up of 16 amino acids. The CDR3 bases are TGTGCCAGCAGCCTAACCTCGACCCTAGTACGTGAAAAACTGTTTTTT. This translates into CASSLTSTLVREKLFF.

This chain connects TRBV9 to TRBJ2-3, with 11 bases that match TRBD2. The germline V gene encodes CDR1 SGDLS and CDR2 YYNGEE. The CDR3 contains 18 residues. Trimming cost V 2 bases and J 1 base; bases outside gene matches: 9. CDR3 in amino acids: CASSVLGGGLAGTDTQYF. The CDR3 DNA reads as TGTGCCAGCAGCGTGCTTGGGGGGGGACTAGCGGGCACAGATACGCAGTATTTT.

The chain has TRBV2 and TRBJ2-1; 8 positions agree with TRBD1. Germline V CDR1 and CDR2: SNHLY, FYNNEI. The trim removed 7 bases at V and 8 bases at J, leaving 7 bases unmatched. The CDR3 covers 13 residues. CDR3: CASTSGQVDEQFF. Written as DNA, the CDR3 is TGTGCCAGCACTTCGGGACAGGTTGATGAGCAGTTCTTC.